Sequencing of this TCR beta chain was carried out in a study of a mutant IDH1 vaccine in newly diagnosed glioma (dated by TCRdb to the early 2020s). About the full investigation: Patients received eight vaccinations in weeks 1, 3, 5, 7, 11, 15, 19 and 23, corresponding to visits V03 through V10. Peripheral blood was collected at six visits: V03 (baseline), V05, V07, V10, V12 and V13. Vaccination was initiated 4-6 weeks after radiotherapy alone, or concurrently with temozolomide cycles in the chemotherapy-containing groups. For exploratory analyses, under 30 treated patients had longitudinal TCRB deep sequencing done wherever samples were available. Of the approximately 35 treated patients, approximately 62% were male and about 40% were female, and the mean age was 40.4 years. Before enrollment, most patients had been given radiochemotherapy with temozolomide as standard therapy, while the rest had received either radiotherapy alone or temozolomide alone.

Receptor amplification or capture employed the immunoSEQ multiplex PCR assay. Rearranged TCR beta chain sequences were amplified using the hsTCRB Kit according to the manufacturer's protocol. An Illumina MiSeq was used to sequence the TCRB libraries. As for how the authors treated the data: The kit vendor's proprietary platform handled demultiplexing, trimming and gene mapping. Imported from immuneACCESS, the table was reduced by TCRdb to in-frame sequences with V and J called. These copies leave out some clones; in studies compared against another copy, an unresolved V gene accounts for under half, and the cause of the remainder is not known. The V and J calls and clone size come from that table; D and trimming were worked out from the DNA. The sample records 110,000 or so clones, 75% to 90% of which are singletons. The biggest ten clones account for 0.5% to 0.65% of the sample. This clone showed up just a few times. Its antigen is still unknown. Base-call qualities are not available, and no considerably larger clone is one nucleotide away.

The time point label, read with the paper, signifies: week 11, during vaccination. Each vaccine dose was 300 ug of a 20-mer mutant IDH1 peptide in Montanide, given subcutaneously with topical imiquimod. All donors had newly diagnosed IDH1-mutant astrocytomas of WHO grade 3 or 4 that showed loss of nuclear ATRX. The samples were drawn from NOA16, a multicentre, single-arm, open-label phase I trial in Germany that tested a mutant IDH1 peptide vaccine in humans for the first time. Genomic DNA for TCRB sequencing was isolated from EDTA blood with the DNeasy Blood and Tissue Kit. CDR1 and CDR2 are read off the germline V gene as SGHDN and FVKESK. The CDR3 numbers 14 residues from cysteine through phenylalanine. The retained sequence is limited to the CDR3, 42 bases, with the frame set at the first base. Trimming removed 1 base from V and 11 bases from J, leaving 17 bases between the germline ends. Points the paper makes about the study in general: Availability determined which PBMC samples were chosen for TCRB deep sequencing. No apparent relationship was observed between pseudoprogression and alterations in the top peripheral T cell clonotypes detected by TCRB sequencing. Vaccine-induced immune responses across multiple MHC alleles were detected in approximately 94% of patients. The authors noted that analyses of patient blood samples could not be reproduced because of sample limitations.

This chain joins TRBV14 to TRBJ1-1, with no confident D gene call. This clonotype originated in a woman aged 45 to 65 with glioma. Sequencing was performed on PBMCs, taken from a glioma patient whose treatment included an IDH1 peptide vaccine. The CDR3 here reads CASSQVIRSGSAFF. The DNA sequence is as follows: TGTGCCAGCAGCCAAGTTATTCGGTCTGGTTCGGCTTTCTTT.